These 32 T cell receptor beta chains were sequenced from one sample in a study of chemoradiotherapy in HPV16-positive cancers. TCRdb's copy holds only in-frame clones and misses some; the assay was immunoSEQ multiplex PCR. The sample holds about 17,000 clones, 90% to 95% seen once. Material: blood, obtained from a patient who underwent chemoradiotherapy. The receptors here all came from a human donor with HPV-associated anogenital cancer.

This chain uses TRBV18 with TRBJ1-1; 7 bases align to TRBD1. This CDR3 region has 15 residues. V was clipped by 3 bases and J by 0 bases; unmatched bases: 4. Germline V CDR1 and CDR2: KGHSH, LQKENI. The CDR3 DNA follows: TGTGCCAGCTCACCGCAGGGGGTGGTGAACACTGAAGCTTTCTTT. This gives the protein CASSPQGVVNTEAFF.

The chain employs TRBV6-1 and TRBJ2-7, with D possibly called TRBD1 or TRBD2 (5 bases each). The V gene's germline CDR1 is MNHNS and CDR2 SASEGT. With 3 bases removed from V and 2 bases from J, the gap between germline ends came to 14 bases. CDR3 size: 15 residues. The CDR3: CASSDYGTGTYEQYV. CDR3 DNA sequence: TGTGCCAGCAGTGATTATGGGACGGGTACCTACGAGCAGTACGTC.

The chain has TRBV30 and TRBJ1-5; a possible D gene is TRBD1 (6 bases). The CDR3 runs 14 residues. Trimming removed 0 bases from V and 2 bases from J, with 8 bases in between. Looked up from germline, CDR1 is GTSNPN and CDR2 is SVGIG (reference sequence). The CDR3 sequence is CAWSVGQRNQPQHF. In nucleotides, the CDR3 is TGTGCCTGGAGTGTCGGACAGCGCAATCAGCCCCAGCATTTT.

The chain employs TRBV19 and TRBJ1-2; 12 positions agree with TRBD1. V shed 4 bases, J shed 4 bases, and the junction held 7 bases outside the gene matches. CDR1 and CDR2 from the germline V gene are LNHDA and SQIVND (reference sequence). CDR3 length equals 16 residues. CDR3 sequence (DNA): TGTGCCAGTAGTACCTCCGGGACAGGGGGCAGCTATGGCTACACCTTC. It encodes CASSTSGTGGSYGYTF.

The J gene is TRBJ2-1, the V gene TRBV7-9; 10 nucleotides line up with TRBD2. CDR3 length: 15 residues. V dropped 2 bases and J dropped 8; count of bases not matched to a gene: 6. Germline-derived CDR1 and CDR2 are SEHNR and FQNEAQ (reference sequence). CDR3 protein: CASSLPASGGYEQFF. The CDR3 region has the DNA TGTGCCAGCAGCTTACCGGCTAGCGGGGGATATGAGCAGTTCTTC.

The J gene is TRBJ2-7, the V gene TRBV6-5; tentative D call: TRBD1 (6 bases). The CDR3 runs 14 residues. CDR1 is MNHEY, CDR2 SVGAGI, per germline. V was shortened by 7 bases and J by 3 bases, with 16 bases between the two germline ends. Written as DNA, the CDR3 is TGTGCCAGCACCCCCGGGACATCGAACTACGAGCAGTACGTC. It encodes CASTPGTSNYEQYV.

CDR3 DNA: TGCGCCAGCAGCTCTGACAGGGCCAATTCACCCCTCCACTTT. Translation gives CASSSDRANSPLHF. This rearrangement joins TRBV5-1 to TRBJ1-6; 7 bases fit TRBD1. Germline V gives CDR1 SGHRS, CDR2 YFSETQ. The junction had 4 bases not matched to a gene; V was cut back by 3 bases and J by 7 bases. This CDR3 spans 14 amino acids.

The chain recombines TRBV11-2 with TRBJ1-4; 10 bases map to TRBD1. In germline, CDR1 is SGHAT, CDR2 FQNNGV. This CDR3 contains 17 residues. V shed 2 bases, J shed 1 base, and the junction held 4 bases outside the gene matches. DNA of the CDR3: TGTGCCAGCAGCTTATCGGGGACAGGGGAAACTAATGAAAAACTGTTTTTT. Translation gives CASSLSGTGETNEKLFF.

V and J are TRBV5-1 and TRBJ2-2, with a tentative D call TRBD1 (5 bases). The CDR3 consists of 21 residues. Germline CDR1 is SGHRS and CDR2 is YFSETQ. V lost 0 bases, J lost 5 bases, and 29 bases lay in between. The chain's CDR3 is CASSLAWTQDTNPIGTGELFF. The CDR3 DNA reads TGCGCCAGCAGCTTGGCCTGGACGCAGGACACTAATCCCATAGGGACCGGGGAGCTGTTTTTT.

This rearrangement joins TRBV6-4 to TRBJ1-6; 7 nucleotides agree with TRBD1. Germline trimming cut 5 bases from V and 9 bases from J; bases unmatched to any gene: 10. Germline CDR1 is MRHNA and CDR2 is SNTAGT. CDR3 length: 15 amino acids. CDR3 region: CASSPQGGKGSPLHF. CDR3 bases: TGTGCCAGCAGTCCGCAGGGGGGAAAGGGTTCACCCCTCCACTTT.

A note on this clone: Additional DNA sequences in this sample encode the identical CDR3. This chain uses TRBV15 with TRBJ1-5; D remains ambiguous. Between the trimmed V and J ends, which lost 0 bases and 3 bases, there was a span of 0 bases. CDR3 length: 12 residues. CDR1 is LNHNV, CDR2 YYDKDF, per germline (reference sequence). This CDR3 is CATSRDNQPQHF. For the CDR3, the DNA is TGTGCCACCAGCAGAGACAATCAGCCCCAGCATTTT.

This clone is large within its sample. The chain employs TRBV6-6 and TRBJ1-3; D is unclear. The CDR3 extends over 13 amino acids. Germline assignment: CDR1 MNHNY and CDR2 SVGAGI (reference sequence). The ends were cut back, 2 bases at V and 3 bases at J, with 5 bases in the middle. CDR3 residues: CASSYDDGNTIYF. The CDR3 DNA sequence: TGTGCCAGCAGTTACGACGATGGAAACACCATATATTTT.

As DNA, the CDR3 is TGTGCCAGCAGTTTTGGACAGGGGAGCAATCAGCCCCAGCATTTT. It yields the protein CASSFGQGSNQPQHF. The chain employs TRBV6-6 and TRBJ1-5, with 9 bases matching TRBD1. The germline V gene encodes CDR1 MNHNY and CDR2 SVGAGI (reference sequence). Losses at the gene ends were 4 bases for V and 1 base for J; bases not matched to a gene: 2. This CDR3 is 15 amino acids long.

The rearrangement uses TRBV14 and TRBJ1-4; D gene uncertain. V gave up 0 bases and J gave up 4 bases, with 15 bases separating them. CDR1 and CDR2 from the germline V gene are SGHDN and FVKESK. The CDR3 runs 17 residues. CDR3: CASSQDRHSQLNEKLFF. CDR3 nucleotides: TGTGCCAGCAGCCAAGATAGACATAGTCAGCTTAATGAAAAACTGTTTTTT.

V gene TRBV18 combines with J gene TRBJ2-3; tentative D call: TRBD2 (6 bases). V lost 2 bases and J lost 4, with 22 bases in between. The CDR3 has 18 residues. The germline V gene has CDR1 KGHSH and CDR2 LQKENI. The CDR3 coding sequence is TGTGCCAGCTCACCAGTGGAGGGGTTGAGGTTGAGGGCAGATACGCAGTATTTT. This translates into CASSPVEGLRLRADTQYF.

CDR3 region: CASSYTDRGDTEAFF. The CDR3 DNA reads as TGTGCCAGCAGTTACACCGACAGGGGAGACACTGAAGCTTTCTTT. The chain has TRBV6-5 and TRBJ1-1, with 8 nucleotides matching TRBD1. Germline loops: CDR1 MNHEY, CDR2 SVGAGI. V was pared by 2 bases and J by 3 bases, with 5 bases of the junction left unmatched. The CDR3 has 15 residues.

The sample holds a few counts of this clone. V and J are TRBV6-5 and TRBJ1-6; no reliable D call. V was clipped by 6 bases and J by 6 bases, with 12 bases between them. Germline V gives CDR1 MNHEY, CDR2 SVGAGI. The CDR3 runs 14 residues. CDR3 in DNA: TGTGCCAGCAGACCTGACGGTAGTAATTCACCCCTCCACTTT. Residues: CASRPDGSNSPLHF.

In this sample, this clone turned up a few times. J is TRBJ2-5 and V is TRBV12-5; 9 bases match TRBD1. Germline V gives CDR1 LGHNT, CDR2 FRNRAP. J lost 5 bases, V lost 1 base, and 8 bases had no gene match. The CDR3 sequence is 16 residues long. In nucleotides, the CDR3 is TGTGCTAGTGGTTTGGGGTCGGACAGGGGCGTGGAGACCCAGTACTTC. Translating it yields CASGLGSDRGVETQYF.

V gene TRBV5-1 combines with J gene TRBJ1-6; D is unresolved. V lost 2 bases and J lost 3, with 6 bases in between. This CDR3 region has 14 residues. From germline, CDR1 is SGHRS and CDR2 YFSETQ. For the CDR3, the DNA is TGCGCCAGCAGCTTAGGAGACTATAATTCACCCCTCCACTTT. Translating gives CASSLGDYNSPLHF. Full variable domain (outside the CDR3, taken from reference TRBV5-1 and TRBJ1-6): KAGVTQTPRYLIKTRGQQVTLSCSPISGHRSVSWYQQTPGQGLQFLFEYFSETQRNKGNFPGRFSGRQFSNSRSEMNVSTLELGDSALYLCASSLGDYNSPLHFGNGTRLTVT.

Only a few counts were recorded for this clone. This chain links TRBV5-1 with TRBJ1-2; D not certain. Germline V lookup: CDR1 SGHRS, CDR2 YFSETQ. V was trimmed by 4 bases and J by 6 bases, leaving 10 bases between them. The CDR3 consists of 12 residues. CDR3 coding DNA: TGCGCCAGCAGCGCGGAGTACAATGGCTACACCTTC. This encodes CASSAEYNGYTF.

The chain is built from TRBV19 and TRBJ1-4; 12 bases agree with TRBD1. After removal of 5 bases from V and 6 bases from J, the junction contained 10 bases not matched to a gene. Germline-derived CDR1 and CDR2 are LNHDA and SQIVND (reference sequence). The CDR3 has 17 residues. The CDR3 reads CASSPKGQGALDEKLFF. Here the CDR3 DNA reads TGTGCCAGTAGTCCAAAGGGACAGGGGGCGCTTGATGAAAAACTGTTTTTT.

V is TRBV4-1 and J is TRBJ1-5; perhaps TRBD1 as D (5 bases). Looked up from germline, CDR1 is MGHRA and CDR2 is YSYEKL. This CDR3 is 13 amino acids long. V was clipped by 4 bases and J by 4 bases, with 8 bases between them. In DNA, the CDR3 is TGCGCCAGCAGCCCACAGGAGAATCAGCCCCAGCATTTT. This gives the protein CASSPQENQPQHF.

The rearrangement joins TRBV6-4 to TRBJ2-1, with 11 bases aligning to TRBD2. CDR1 and CDR2 from the germline V gene are MRHNA and SNTAGT. This CDR3 is 15 amino acids long. Trimming took 6 bases from V and 6 from J; bases not matched to a gene: 7. The chain's CDR3 is CASSLLAGGLNEQFF. CDR3 coding DNA: TGTGCCAGCAGCCTGCTAGCGGGGGGCCTCAATGAGCAGTTCTTC.

This chain uses TRBV7-2 with TRBJ2-1; 7 nucleotides align to TRBD1. Germline CDR1 is SGHTA and CDR2 is FQGNSA. With 3 bases clipped from V and 2 bases from J, the junction kept 1 base outside the gene matches. The CDR3 consists of 14 residues. CDR3 amino acids: CASSFDRAYNEQFF. The CDR3 DNA sequence: TGTGCCAGCAGCTTTGACAGGGCCTACAATGAGCAGTTCTTC.

The chain has TRBV27 and TRBJ2-3, with D perhaps being TRBD1 or TRBD2 (5 bases each). The CDR3 has 13 residues. CDR1 and CDR2 from the germline V gene are MNHEY and SMNVEV (reference sequence). The V and J ends lost 4 bases and 1 base respectively, with 6 bases between them. DNA of the CDR3: TGTGCCAGCAGTTGGGACCGCACAGATACGCAGTATTTT. This gives the protein CASSWDRTDTQYF.

J is TRBJ2-1 and V is TRBV7-9; TRBD1 is a possible D gene (5 bases). Germline CDR1 is SEHNR and CDR2 is FQNEAQ (reference sequence). V dropped 5 bases and J dropped 2 bases, with 13 bases sitting between them. The CDR3 is 15 residues long. CDR3 nucleotides: TGTGCCAGCAGCCCCGACAGCGAACCCTACAATGAGCAGTTCTTC. It translates to CASSPDSEPYNEQFF.

This clone was recorded once. The V call is TRBV30, the J call TRBJ1-2; 8 bases fit TRBD1. CDR1 and CDR2 (germline): GTSNPN, SVGIG (reference sequence). Trimming removed 4 bases from V and 6 bases from J; junction bases left unmatched: 4. This CDR3 is 12 amino acids long. The CDR3 protein is CAWIRQGNGYTF. As DNA, the CDR3 is TGTGCCTGGATCCGACAGGGGAATGGCTACACCTTC.

The CDR3: CASSTTINRAYEQYV. For the CDR3, the DNA is TGTGCCAGCAGTACCACAATAAACAGAGCCTACGAGCAGTACGTC. The chain recombines TRBV6-1 with TRBJ2-7, with D hard to call. The CDR3 has 15 residues. The germline V gene encodes CDR1 MNHNS and CDR2 SASEGT. Deletions cut 5 bases from V and 2 bases from J, with 16 bases between.

The V gene is TRBV7-2, the J gene TRBJ1-1; D is uncertain. This CDR3 spans 14 amino acids. V was cut by 2 bases and J by 0 bases, with 7 bases left in between. Germline V gene sequence: CDR1 SGHTA, CDR2 FQGNSA. CDR3 residues: CASSLKLMNTEAFF. The CDR3 DNA reads TGTGCCAGCAGCTTAAAACTCATGAACACTGAAGCTTTCTTT.

The chain employs TRBV27 and TRBJ2-1, with TRBD2 matching 7 bases. The CDR3 is 17 amino acids. Germline V lookup: CDR1 MNHEY, CDR2 SMNVEV (reference sequence). V trimming: 5 bases; J trimming: 0 bases; junction bases outside the gene matches: 10. The CDR3 loop is CASSPRDGGSSYNEQFF. As DNA, the CDR3 is TGTGCCAGCAGTCCCCGGGACGGGGGGAGCTCCTACAATGAGCAGTTCTTC.

This clone was seen a single time. This sequence joins TRBV12-5 and TRBJ1-5; D gene ambiguous. The V end was cut by 2 bases, the J end by 1 base, with 6 bases between. The CDR3 is 14 amino acids. From germline, CDR1 is LGHNT and CDR2 FRNRAP. The CDR3 loop reads CASGLNGSNQPQHF. The CDR3 DNA sequence: TGTGCTAGTGGTTTGAATGGGAGCAATCAGCCCCAGCATTTT.

The chain combines TRBV4-1 with TRBJ1-1, with a possible D match to TRBD1 (6 bases). The V gene's germline CDR1 is MGHRA and CDR2 YSYEKL. This CDR3 contains 15 residues. V was shortened by 5 bases and J by 5 bases, with 18 bases between the two germline ends. The CDR3 coding sequence is TGCGCCAGCAGCTTGCCGGACAGTGCGCTAACTGAAGCTTTCTTT. It is translated as CASSLPDSALTEAFF.